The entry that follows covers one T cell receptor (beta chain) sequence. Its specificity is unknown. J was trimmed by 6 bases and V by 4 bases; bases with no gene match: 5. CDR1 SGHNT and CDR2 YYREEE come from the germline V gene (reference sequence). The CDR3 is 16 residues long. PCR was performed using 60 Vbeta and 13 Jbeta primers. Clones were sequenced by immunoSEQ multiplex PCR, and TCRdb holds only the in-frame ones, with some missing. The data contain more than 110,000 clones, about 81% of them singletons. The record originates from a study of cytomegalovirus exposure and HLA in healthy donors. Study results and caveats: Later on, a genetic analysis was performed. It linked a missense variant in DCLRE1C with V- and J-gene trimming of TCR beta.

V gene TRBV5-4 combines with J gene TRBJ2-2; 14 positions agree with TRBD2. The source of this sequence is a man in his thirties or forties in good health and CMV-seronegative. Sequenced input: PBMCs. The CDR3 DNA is TGTGCCAGCAGCAGGACTAGCGGGGGGTCCGCCGGGGAGCTGTTTTTT. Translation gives CASSRTSGGSAGELFF.